A selection of T cell receptor beta chains follows, all from one sample in a study of PD-L1 blockade in urothelial cancer. Sequencing was performed with immunoSEQ multiplex PCR; in TCRdb, only in-frame clones are kept and a portion is missing. The sample yields tens of thousands of clones, approximately 90% seen once. Sequenced here: PBMCs, sampled around atezolizumab (anti-PD-L1) treatment. These receptors all come from a man between 60 and 70 years old with urothelial cancer. Both conserved end residues are part of each CDR3. Fields, in order: J gene, D gene, V gene, clone size, CDR3 protein, CDR3 DNA. A D gene is named only where the DNA matches it firmly. Clone size, where shown, is once, few, many, or a class for clones that have expanded.

J gene: TRBJ1-3; D gene: .; V gene: TRBV19; clone size: once; CDR3 protein: CATRGKESSGNTIYF; CDR3 DNA: TGTGCCACCCGGGGGAAGGAAAGCTCTGGAAACACCATATATTTT
J gene: TRBJ2-7; D gene: TRBD1; V gene: TRBV28; clone size: .; CDR3 protein: CASSPWGTEVYEQYF; CDR3 DNA: TGTGCCAGCAGTCCCTGGGGGACAGAGGTATACGAGCAGTACTTC
J gene: TRBJ2-5; D gene: .; V gene: TRBV7-8; clone size: once; CDR3 protein: CASSPQGGRNGRTQYF; CDR3 DNA: TGTGCCAGCAGCCCTCAAGGGGGACGGAATGGTAGGACCCAGTACTTC
J gene: TRBJ1-2; D gene: TRBD1; V gene: TRBV7-2; clone size: .; CDR3 protein: CASSWGQGIYGYTF; CDR3 DNA: TGTGCCAGCAGCTGGGGACAGGGAATCTATGGCTACACCTTC
J gene: TRBJ2-2; D gene: TRBD2; V gene: TRBV2; clone size: .; CDR3 protein: CASSTPGTSGGGPNTGELFF; CDR3 DNA: TGTGCCAGCAGTACCCCGGGGACTAGCGGGGGGGGACCGAACACCGGGGAGCTGTTTTTT
J gene: TRBJ2-3; D gene: TRBD1; V gene: TRBV15; clone size: .; CDR3 protein: CATSRVRGQGMYTQYF; CDR3 DNA: TGTGCCACCAGCAGAGTTCGGGGACAGGGGATGTATACGCAGTATTTT
J gene: TRBJ1-1; D gene: .; V gene: TRBV4-1; clone size: .; CDR3 protein: CASSRALIMNTEAFF; CDR3 DNA: TGCGCCAGCAGCCGAGCATTGATTATGAACACTGAAGCTTTCTTT
J gene: TRBJ2-7; D gene: .; V gene: TRBV7-2; clone size: .; CDR3 protein: CASSLAVAGESYEQYF; CDR3 DNA: TGTGCCAGCAGCTTAGCGGTAGCAGGGGAATCCTACGAGCAGTACTTC
J gene: TRBJ2-7; D gene: .; V gene: TRBV20-1; clone size: once; CDR3 protein: CSAGGLGEQYF; CDR3 DNA: TGCAGTGCTGGGGGCTTGGGCGAGCAGTACTTC
J gene: TRBJ2-5; D gene: TRBD2; V gene: TRBV6-1; clone size: .; CDR3 protein: CASSEAWLAGQETQYF; CDR3 DNA: TGTGCCAGCAGTGAAGCGTGGCTAGCGGGGCAAGAGACCCAGTACTTC
J gene: TRBJ2-1; D gene: .; V gene: TRBV5-6; clone size: .; CDR3 protein: CASIEGAYNEQFF; CDR3 DNA: TGTGCCAGCATTGAGGGGGCCTACAATGAGCAGTTCTTC
J gene: TRBJ1-1; D gene: .; V gene: TRBV6-5; clone size: .; CDR3 protein: CASSPDLTVNTEAFF; CDR3 DNA: TGTGCCAGCAGTCCCGACCTGACAGTGAACACTGAAGCTTTCTTT
J gene: TRBJ2-7; D gene: TRBD2; V gene: TRBV9; clone size: once; CDR3 protein: CASSVSGGEFYEQYF; CDR3 DNA: TGTGCCAGCAGCGTTTCGGGAGGCGAATTCTACGAGCAGTACTTC
J gene: TRBJ1-1; D gene: TRBD1; V gene: TRBV7-3; clone size: .; CDR3 protein: CASSFQGDTEAFF; CDR3 DNA: TGTGCCAGCAGCTTTCAGGGGGACACTGAAGCTTTCTTT
J gene: TRBJ2-3; D gene: .; V gene: TRBV4-1; clone size: .; CDR3 protein: CASSQGRLNTDTQYF; CDR3 DNA: TGCGCCAGCAGCCAAGGCCGACTCAACACAGATACGCAGTATTTT
J gene: TRBJ2-7; D gene: TRBD1; V gene: TRBV18; clone size: .; CDR3 protein: CASSPRQGREYEQYF; CDR3 DNA: TGTGCCAGCTCACCGCGACAGGGGCGAGAATACGAGCAGTACTTC